This T cell receptor (beta chain) was retrieved from a study of blood T cell repertoires in COVID-19. Study-level information: PBMCs, B-cell-depleted T cells, or T cells provided the cDNA or gDNA that made up the material.

Germline values: CDR1 SGHDN, CDR2 FVKESK. V shed 6 bases, J shed 10 bases, and the junction held 12 bases outside the gene matches. This CDR3 has 14 amino acids. The method was immunoSEQ multiplex PCR; TCRdb's version includes in-frame clones alone and lacks a portion of them. Among about 330,000 clones, around 87% were seen once, and the ten largest hold about 5%. This receptor was obtained from a young woman who had recovered from COVID-19. The sequenced material came from PBMCs or T cells enriched from blood (not recorded which). The chain couples TRBV14 to TRBJ1-2, with TRBD1 identical over 9 bases. This CDR3 reads CASSPGQGVPYYTF. CDR3 nucleotide sequence: TGTGCCAGCAGTCCGGGACAGGGTGTCCCCTACTACACCTTC.